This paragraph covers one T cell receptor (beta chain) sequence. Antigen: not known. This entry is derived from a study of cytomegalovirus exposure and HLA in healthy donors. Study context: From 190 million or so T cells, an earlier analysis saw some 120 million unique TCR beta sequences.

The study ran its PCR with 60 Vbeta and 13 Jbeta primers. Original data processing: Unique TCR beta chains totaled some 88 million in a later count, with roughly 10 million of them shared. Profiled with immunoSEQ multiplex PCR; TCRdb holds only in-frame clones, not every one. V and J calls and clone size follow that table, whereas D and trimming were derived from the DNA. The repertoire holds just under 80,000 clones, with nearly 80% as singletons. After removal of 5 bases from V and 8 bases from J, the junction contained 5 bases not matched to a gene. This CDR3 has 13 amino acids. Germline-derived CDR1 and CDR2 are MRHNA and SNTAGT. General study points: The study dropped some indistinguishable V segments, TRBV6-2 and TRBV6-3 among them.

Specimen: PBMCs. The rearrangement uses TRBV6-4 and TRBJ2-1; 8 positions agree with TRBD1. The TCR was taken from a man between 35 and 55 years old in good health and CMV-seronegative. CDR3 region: CASSSAGGYEQFF. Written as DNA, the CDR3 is TGTGCCAGCAGTTCAGCAGGGGGCTATGAGCAGTTCTTC.